The 22 T cell receptor beta chains presented below share a single source sample, sequenced in a study of blood T cell repertoires in COVID-19. TCRdb keeps only in-frame clones here, not all; method: immunoSEQ multiplex PCR. This repertoire shows about 430,000 clones, 70% to 90% found once; its top ten account for 1.4%. The specimen sequenced was PBMCs or T cells enriched from blood (not recorded which). The receptors shown here come from a woman aged 18-35 years who had been exposed to COVID-19.

This chain joins TRBV9 and TRBJ1-2, with TRBD1 matching 8 bases. V lost 0 bases to trimming and J lost 10 bases; unmatched junction nucleotides: 17. CDR1 and CDR2 from the germline V gene are SGDLS and YYNGEE. This CDR3 is built from 17 residues. This CDR3 reads CASSVVGMRDRRSFYTF. Here the CDR3 DNA reads TGTGCCAGCAGCGTAGTAGGTATGCGGGACAGGAGATCCTTCTACACCTTC.

The DNA of the CDR3 is TGCGCCAGCAGCTTGGAGGTCGGGCAGCCCCAGCATTTT. It specifies CASSLEVGQPQHF. The gene calls are TRBV5-1 and TRBJ1-5, with no clear D. Germline CDR1 reads SGHRS; CDR2 reads YFSETQ. The CDR3 covers 13 residues. Trimming pared 0 bases from V and 7 bases from J, leaving 8 bases between.

The chain recombines TRBV6-5 with TRBJ2-7; D might be TRBD1 (6 bases). The V gene lost 5 bases and the J gene lost 0 bases, with 14 bases spanning the gap. This CDR3 spans 15 amino acids. From germline, CDR1 is MNHEY and CDR2 SVGAGI. The CDR3 DNA is TGTGCCAGCAGTCTTAACCAAGGGGGCTCCTACGAGCAGTACTTC. It encodes CASSLNQGGSYEQYF.

Concerning this clone: Since the CDR3 does not end with the conserved phenylalanine or tryptophan, this likely comes from a read error. It is unclear where the CDR3 begins or ends on the DNA, so no DNA is shown, and the CDR3 is as TCRdb lists it. This rearrangement joins TRBV7-9 to TRBJ1-2. The CDR3 region is 9 residues in length, termini included. Germline lookup yields CDR1 SEHNR and CDR2 FQNEAQ (reference sequence). The CDR3: CASSPETLA.

The J gene is TRBJ2-7, the V gene TRBV3-1 (or the pseudogene TRBV3-2), with TRBD2 matching over 9 bases. This CDR3 has 14 amino acids. CDR1 LGHDT and CDR2 YNNKEL come from the germline V gene (reference sequence). V dropped 1 base and J dropped 3; count of bases not matched to a gene: 1. This CDR3 is CASSQVLAGYEQYF. CDR3 sequence (DNA): TGTGCCAGCAGCCAAGTACTAGCGGGCTACGAGCAGTACTTC.

To note about this clone: The same CDR3 also results from other DNA sequences found in this sample. The rearrangement joins TRBV28 to TRBJ1-5, with D unresolved. Germline V CDR1 and CDR2: MDHEN, SYDVKM. V was clipped by 3 bases and J by 0 bases, with 9 bases between them. The CDR3 extends over 15 amino acids. The CDR3 loop reads CASSLAVYSNQPQHF. In DNA form, the CDR3 reads TGTGCCAGCAGTTTGGCAGTTTATAGCAATCAGCCCCAGCATTTT.

The genes are TRBV12-3 or TRBV12-4 and TRBJ2-7, with TRBD1 as a possible D gene (6 bases). CDR3 size: 13 residues. V was shortened by 6 bases and J by 2 bases, with 11 bases between the two germline ends. CDR3 sequence (DNA): TGTGCCAGCAGGACAGGTGGGGCCTACGAGCAGTACTTC. Its translation is CASRTGGAYEQYF.

This clone was recorded only once. This chain joins TRBV28 and TRBJ1-6; TRBD1 agrees at 7 bases. Germline values: CDR1 MDHEN, CDR2 SYDVKM. J was trimmed by 5 bases and V by 5 bases; bases with no gene match: 12. This CDR3 has 17 amino acids. The CDR3 region has the DNA TGTGCCAGCAGTCCGCTAAGGTCAGGGGGTAATAATTCACCCCTCCACTTT. Its translation is CASSPLRSGGNNSPLHF.

The rearrangement uses TRBV25-1 and TRBJ2-3, with no clear D. This CDR3 contains 14 residues. CDR1 MGHDK and CDR2 SYGVNS come from the germline V gene. Trimming took 4 bases from V and 0 from J, leaving 8 bases between them. The CDR3: CASSGQISTDTQYF. The CDR3 DNA reads TGTGCCAGCAGTGGACAAATTAGCACAGATACGCAGTATTTT.

The chain carries TRBV28 and TRBJ1-5; 12 nucleotides match TRBD1. The junction had 5 bases not matched to a gene; V was cut back by 2 bases and J by 6 bases. From germline, CDR1 is MDHEN and CDR2 SYDVKM. This CDR3 is built from 16 residues. The CDR3 is CASSLPGQGAPQPQHF. The CDR3 DNA reads as TGTGCCAGCAGTTTACCGGGACAGGGGGCGCCTCAGCCCCAGCATTTT.

Only one count was recorded for this clone. Different DNA sequences within this sample yield the same CDR3. This rearrangement joins TRBV18 to TRBJ1-1; D not certain. Trimming pared 3 bases from V and 0 bases from J, leaving 5 bases between. This CDR3 contains 13 residues. Germline values: CDR1 KGHSH, CDR2 LQKENI. The CDR3 DNA follows: TGTGCCAGCTCACCGGAGATGAACACTGAAGCTTTCTTT. Amino acids: CASSPEMNTEAFF.

As concerns this clone: The same CDR3 also results from other DNA sequences found in this sample. The CDR3 here is CASSYSAGLNTEAFF. In DNA form, the CDR3 reads TGTGCCAGCAGTTATTCGGCAGGGTTGAACACTGAAGCTTTCTTT. J is TRBJ1-1 and V is TRBV6-5; possible D gene TRBD1, 5 bases. Per the germline V gene, CDR1 is MNHEY and CDR2 is SVGAGI. Trimming took 3 bases from V and 0 from J, leaving 11 bases between them. The CDR3 covers 15 residues.

J is TRBJ2-5 and V is TRBV11-3; TRBD2 matches 7 bases. Germline CDR1 SGHNT, CDR2 YENEEA. The CDR3 covers 18 residues. V lost 1 base to trimming and J lost 2 bases; unmatched junction nucleotides: 13. The CDR3 sequence: CASSLGIGQRGKQETQYF. CDR3 in DNA: TGTGCCAGCAGCTTAGGAATAGGTCAGCGGGGAAAACAAGAGACCCAGTACTTC.

This clone has only one observation. V and J are TRBV4-3 and TRBJ2-7; TRBD2 is a possible D gene (6 bases). This CDR3 comprises 15 residues. Trimming left V 0 bases short and J 1 base short, with 10 bases between. Germline lookup yields CDR1 LGHNA and CDR2 YSLEER. The CDR3 loop is CASSQDWRGSYEQYF. The CDR3 region has the DNA TGCGCCAGCAGCCAAGATTGGAGGGGATCCTACGAGCAGTACTTC.

The DNA for the CDR3 is TGTGCCAGCAGCTTCGGGACAGGCGATTCAGGTGTTCGTGGCTACACCTTC. Encoded protein: CASSFGTGDSGVRGYTF. V usage is TRBV7-2 and J usage is TRBJ1-2; 8 bases are shared with TRBD1. The V gene end was trimmed by 3 bases and the J gene end by 7 bases; junction bases not matched to a gene: 16. CDR3 length equals 17 residues. Germline V gene data show CDR1 as SGHTA and CDR2 as FQGNSA.

J is TRBJ1-4 and V is TRBV11-2, with TRBD1 as a possible D gene (5 bases). V lost 3 bases to trimming and J lost 0 bases, with 14 bases between them. In germline, CDR1 is SGHAT, CDR2 FQNNGV. CDR3 length: 17 amino acids. The CDR3 nucleotides are TGTGCCAGCAGCTTTGGGGCAGAGTTTGCAACTAATGAAAAACTGTTTTTT. This gives the protein CASSFGAEFATNEKLFF.

This sequence joins TRBV30 and TRBJ2-1; 14 nucleotides match TRBD2. The V gene end was trimmed by 3 bases and the J gene end by 12 bases; junction bases not matched to a gene: 10. CDR3 size: 15 residues. Germline values: CDR1 GTSNPN, CDR2 SVGIG (reference sequence). The CDR3 sequence: CAWRGTSGGLNTQFF. CDR3 nucleotides: TGTGCCTGGAGGGGGACTAGCGGGGGTCTAAATACGCAGTTCTTC. The whole variable domain, remainder taken from reference TRBV30 and TRBJ2-1, is SQTIHQWPATLVQPVGSPLSLECTVEGTSNPNLYWYRQAAGRGLQLLFYSVGIGQISSEVPQNLSASRPQDRQFILSSKKLLLSDSGFYLCAWRGTSGGLNTQFFGPGTRLTVL.

The sample holds one count of this clone. Other DNA sequences of this sample code for an identical CDR3. The chain employs TRBV7-9 and TRBJ2-7; TRBD2 might be the D (6 bases). Trimming took 0 bases from V and 7 from J, leaving 7 bases between them. Germline V gene sequence: CDR1 SEHNR, CDR2 FQNEAQ (reference sequence). The CDR3 has 12 residues. In DNA, the CDR3 is TGTGCCAGCAGCTTAGCTGGGGGGGAGCAGTACTTC. Its protein is CASSLAGGEQYF.

The V gene is TRBV9, the J gene TRBJ2-3, with D perhaps matching TRBD1 (7 bases). Germline values: CDR1 SGDLS, CDR2 YYNGEE. The V and J ends lost 4 bases and 5 bases respectively, with 17 bases between them. The CDR3 is 15 residues long. The CDR3 DNA reads TGTGCCAGCAGCCGAGTGGAGGGGGCGAGAGATACGCAGTATTTT. Protein: CASSRVEGARDTQYF.

The chain joins TRBV6-2 or TRBV6-3 to TRBJ1-1; D might be TRBD1 (5 bases). Trimming left V 0 bases short and J 5 bases short, with 10 bases between. The CDR3 has 14 residues. CDR1 and CDR2 (germline): MNHEY, SVGEGT. CDR3 nucleotide sequence: TGTGCCAGCAGTTACTCGAGACAGAGTACTGAAGCTTTCTTT. It yields the protein CASSYSRQSTEAFF.

This clone appeared a few times. The J gene is TRBJ2-7, the V gene TRBV28, with D possibly TRBD2 on 5 matching bases. In germline, CDR1 is MDHEN, CDR2 SYDVKM. V shed 5 bases and J shed 3 bases, with 14 bases lying between them. This CDR3 has 14 amino acids. For the CDR3, the DNA is TGTGCCAGCAGTCTTGGAGGTCCAGGCTACGAGCAGTACTTC. The encoded protein is CASSLGGPGYEQYF.

This clone was picked up one time. The chain carries TRBV21-1 and TRBJ1-5. TRBV21-1 is shown as a pseudogene. The CDR3 contains 14 residues. The chain's CDR3 is CASSKFGGDQPQHF. The DNA of the CDR3 is TGTGCCAGCAGCAAATTTGGAGGGGATCAGCCCCAGCATTTT.